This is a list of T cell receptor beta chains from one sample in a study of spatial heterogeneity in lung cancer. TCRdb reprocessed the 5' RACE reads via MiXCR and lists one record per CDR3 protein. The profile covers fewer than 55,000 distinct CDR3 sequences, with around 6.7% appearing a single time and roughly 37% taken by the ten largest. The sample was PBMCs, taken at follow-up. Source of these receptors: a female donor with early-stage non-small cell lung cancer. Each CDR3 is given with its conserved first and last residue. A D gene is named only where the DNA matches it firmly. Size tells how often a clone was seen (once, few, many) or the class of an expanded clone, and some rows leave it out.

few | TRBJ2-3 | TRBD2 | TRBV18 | TGTGCCAGCTCACCGGGACTAGCCCCCACAGATACGCAGTATTTT | CASSPGLAPTDTQYF
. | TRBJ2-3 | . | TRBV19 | TGTGCCAGTAGTACTCGTCCTAGTGATACGCAGTATTTT | CASSTRPSDTQYF
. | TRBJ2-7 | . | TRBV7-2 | TGTGCCAGCGGAAAGGCGGGTGCTGCCTACGAGCAGTACTTC | CASGKAGAAYEQYF
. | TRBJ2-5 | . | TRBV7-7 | TGTGCCAGCAGCAAAGACGGAGAGACCCAGTACTTC | CASSKDGETQYF
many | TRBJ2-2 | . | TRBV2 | TGTGCCAGCAGTGAAGCCGGGGAGCTGTTTTTT | CASSEAGELFF
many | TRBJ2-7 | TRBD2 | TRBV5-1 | TGCGCCAGCAGCTCTCAACTAGCGGGGGATCCCTACGAGCAGTACTTC | CASSSQLAGDPYEQYF
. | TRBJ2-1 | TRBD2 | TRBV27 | TGTGCCAGCAGTGCCTACGGGGGGGCCCCGGATGAGCAGTTCTTC | CASSAYGGAPDEQFF
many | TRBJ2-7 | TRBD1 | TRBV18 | TGTGCCAGCTCCACCTCCCAGGGACAGGGCGGCGAGCAGTACTTC | CASSTSQGQGGEQYF
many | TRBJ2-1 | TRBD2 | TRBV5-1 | TGCGCCAGCAGCTTGGCCCCCTCTGGGGGCGGGGGGGCCAATGAGCAGTTCTTC | CASSLAPSGGGGANEQFF
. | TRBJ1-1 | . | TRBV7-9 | TGTGCCAGCAGCTCTTCAGGGCGTACTGAAGCTTTCTTT | CASSSSGRTEAFF
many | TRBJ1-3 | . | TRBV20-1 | TGCAGTGCTCTCAGGGAACGTCGGAACACCATATATTTT | CSALRERRNTIYF
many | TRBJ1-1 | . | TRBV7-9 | TGTGCCAGCAGCTTTTTTTCTTACCAAGGCACCGGCTCAGCTTTCTTT | CASSFFSYQGTGSAFF
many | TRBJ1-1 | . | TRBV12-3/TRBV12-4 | TGTGCCAGCAGACCGCGCGAGCAGCTTGATCTAGAAGCTTTCTTT | CASRPREQLDLEAFF
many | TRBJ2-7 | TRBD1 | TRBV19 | TGTGCCAGTAGTAGCCGGGACAGGGGCTACGAGCAGTACTTC | CASSSRDRGYEQYF
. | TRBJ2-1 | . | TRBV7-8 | TGTGCCAGCAGCCTCGGGACTGCCTCCACCGAGCAGTTCTTC | CASSLGTASTEQFF
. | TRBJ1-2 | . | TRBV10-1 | TGCGCCAGCAGCGCTCCAGGGCTTGGCTACACCTTC | CASSAPGLGYTF
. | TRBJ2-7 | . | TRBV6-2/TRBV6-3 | TGTGCCAGCAGGGGGGACACCTTCTTCTCCTACGAGCAGTACTTC | CASRGDTFFSYEQYF
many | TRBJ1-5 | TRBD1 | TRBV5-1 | TGCGCCAGCAGCTGGGACAGGGAAGGAGACAGCAATCAGCCCCAGCATTTT | CASSWDREGDSNQPQHF
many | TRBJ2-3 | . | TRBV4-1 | TGCGCCAGCAGCCAATCCCGGGTTTCCAGCCGAGGCCCCACAGATACGCAGTATTTT | CASSQSRVSSRGPTDTQYF
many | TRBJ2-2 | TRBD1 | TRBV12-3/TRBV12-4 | TGTGCCAGCTATCCGGGACAGACGAACACCGGGGAGCTGTTTTTT | CASYPGQTNTGELFF
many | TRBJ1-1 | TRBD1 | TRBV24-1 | TGTGCCACCAGTGATTACGTGGGACAGGAGGGCACTGAAGCTTTCTTT | CATSDYVGQEGTEAFF
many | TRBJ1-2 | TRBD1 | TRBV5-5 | TGTGCCAGCAGCTTACGACAGGGCAACTATGGCTACACCTTC | CASSLRQGNYGYTF
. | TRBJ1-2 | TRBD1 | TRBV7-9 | TGTGCCAGCAGCTTGGAGGAACTACAGGGGGCAAACTATGGCTACACCTTC | CASSLEELQGANYGYTF
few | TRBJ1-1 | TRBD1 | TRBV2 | TGTGCCATTTCGGACAGGCTTTCCGGAGGCGCTGAAGCTTTCTTT | CAISDRLSGGAEAFF
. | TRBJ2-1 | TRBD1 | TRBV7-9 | TGTGCCAGCAGCTTAAGGGGGCCCCAGTTCTTC | CASSLRGPQFF
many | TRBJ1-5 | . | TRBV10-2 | TGCGCCAGCAGTGATCAGGGTCTGAGCAATCAGCCCCAGCATTTT | CASSDQGLSNQPQHF
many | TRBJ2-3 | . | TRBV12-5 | TGTGCTAGTGGTTTGGTAAAGGATGGGGCGTCGGGGACAGATACGCAGTATTTT | CASGLVKDGASGTDTQYF
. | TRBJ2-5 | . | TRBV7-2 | TGTGCCAGCAGCTTAGCGAGCCGTAGAGAGACCCAGTACTTC | CASSLASRRETQYF
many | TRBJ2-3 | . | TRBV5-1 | TGCGCCAGCAGCTTGGTCCCCCCAGGGAGGCTCACAGATACGCAGTATTTT | CASSLVPPGRLTDTQYF
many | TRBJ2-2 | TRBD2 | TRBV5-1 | TGCGCCAGCAGCCCAGGGACTAGCGGGGGCCCCCGGGGAACCGGGGAGCTGTTTTTT | CASSPGTSGGPRGTGELFF
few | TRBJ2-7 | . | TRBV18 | TGTGCCAGCTCACCCCCGGAGGGGGCCCCCTACGAGCAGTACTTC | CASSPPEGAPYEQYF
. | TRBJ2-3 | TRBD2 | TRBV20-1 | TGCAGTGCTTTCATGACAGGATCGCTAGCGGGTCCCCCAGATACGCAGTATTTT | CSAFMTGSLAGPPDTQYF
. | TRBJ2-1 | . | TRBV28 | TGTGCCAGCAGTTCCCTACTCCCAACAGGGCCCCAGCAGTTCTTC | CASSSLLPTGPQQFF
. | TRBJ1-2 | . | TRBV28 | TGTGCCAGCAGTTCCCCCGCTTATGGCTACACCTTC | CASSSPAYGYTF
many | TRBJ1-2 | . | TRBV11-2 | TGTGCCAGCAGCTTACAGGGCTATGGCTACACCTTC | CASSLQGYGYTF
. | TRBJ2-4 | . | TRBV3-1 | TGTGCCAGCAGCCATAAGATTGGGATTCAGTACTTC | CASSHKIGIQYF
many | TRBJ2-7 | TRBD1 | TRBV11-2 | TGTGCCAGCAGCTCAGACAGGGAAAGGCATCGCGAGCAGTACTTC | CASSSDRERHREQYF
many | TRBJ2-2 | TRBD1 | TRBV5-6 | TGTGCCACCGCGCCGGACAGGGCTATCACCGGGGAGCTGTTTTTT | CATAPDRAITGELFF
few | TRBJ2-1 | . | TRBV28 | TGTGCCAGCAGTTTTGGGGACTCCTACAATGAGCAGTTCTTC | CASSFGDSYNEQFF
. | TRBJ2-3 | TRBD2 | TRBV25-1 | TGTGCCAGCAGTGCCTCACCGGGGGGAGATACGCAGTATTTT | CASSASPGGDTQYF
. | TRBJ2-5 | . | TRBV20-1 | TGCAGTGCTGTCCATCACGTCCAAGAGACCCAGTACTTC | CSAVHHVQETQYF
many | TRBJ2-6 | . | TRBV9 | TGTGCCAGCAGCATTGGATATGGGGCCAACGTCCTGACTTTC | CASSIGYGANVLTF
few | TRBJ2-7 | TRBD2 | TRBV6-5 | TGTGCCAGCAGTCAGCCGGGACTAGTGACCTACGAGCAGTACTTC | CASSQPGLVTYEQYF
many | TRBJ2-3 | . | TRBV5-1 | TGCGCCAGCAGCTTAACAGATCCCAGGGGAACAGATACGCAGTATTTT | CASSLTDPRGTDTQYF
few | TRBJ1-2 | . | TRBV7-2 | TGTGCCAGCAGCTTAGTTGCAGGGTCCTATGGCTACACCTTC | CASSLVAGSYGYTF
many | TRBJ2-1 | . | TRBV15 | TGTGCCACCAGCAAGGGGGGGGAGTTCTTC | CATSKGGEFF
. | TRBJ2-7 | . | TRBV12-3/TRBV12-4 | TGTGCCAGCGGGTTGGGACCGGCGGATCAAGAGCAGTACTTC | CASGLGPADQEQYF
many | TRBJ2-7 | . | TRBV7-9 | TGTGCCAGCGGCAGGGTTATCAACGAGCAGTACTTC | CASGRVINEQYF
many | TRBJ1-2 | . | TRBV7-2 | TGTGCCAGCAGCTCCTCCACGGGAACCTATGGCTACACCTTC | CASSSSTGTYGYTF
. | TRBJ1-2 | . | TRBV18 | TGTGCCAGCTCGGAGGGAATGGGCTATGGCTACACCTTC | CASSEGMGYGYTF
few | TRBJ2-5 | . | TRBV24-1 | TGTGCCACCTCCCCAGCGATGGGAGAGACCCAGTACTTC | CATSPAMGETQYF
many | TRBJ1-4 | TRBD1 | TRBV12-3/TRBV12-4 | TGTGCCAGCAGCATAGACAGGGGTGAGGAAAAACTGTTTTTT | CASSIDRGEEKLFF
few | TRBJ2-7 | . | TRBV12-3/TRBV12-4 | TGTGCCAGCAGTTTCAGGGGCGGGGACTCCTACGAGCAGTACTTC | CASSFRGGDSYEQYF
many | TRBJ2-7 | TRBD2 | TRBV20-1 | TGCAGTGCTAACCCCAGCGGGGGGGGATCCTACGAGCAGTACTTC | CSANPSGGGSYEQYF
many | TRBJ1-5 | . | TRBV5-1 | TGCGCCGGCAGCTTGGGAGATAGCGGTCAGCCCCAGCATTTT | CAGSLGDSGQPQHF
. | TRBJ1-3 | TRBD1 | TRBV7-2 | TGTGCCAGCAGCATTCGACCGGGACAGGGAGCGGGAACCATATATTTT | CASSIRPGQGAGTIYF
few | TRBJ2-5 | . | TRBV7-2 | TGTGCCAGCACTCTAGGAGCCCAAGAGACCCAGTACTTC | CASTLGAQETQYF
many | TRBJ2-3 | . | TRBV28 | TGTGCCAGCAGTCCTCCGGGGTCTAGCACAGATACGCAGTATTTT | CASSPPGSSTDTQYF
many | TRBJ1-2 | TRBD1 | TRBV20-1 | TGCAGTGCTTCCCAAAAACGACAGGGCCTTGCCTATGGCTACACCTTC | CSASQKRQGLAYGYTF
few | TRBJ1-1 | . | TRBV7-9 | TGTGCCAGCAGCTTAACGACGATAGTGAACACTGAAGCTTTCTTT | CASSLTTIVNTEAFF